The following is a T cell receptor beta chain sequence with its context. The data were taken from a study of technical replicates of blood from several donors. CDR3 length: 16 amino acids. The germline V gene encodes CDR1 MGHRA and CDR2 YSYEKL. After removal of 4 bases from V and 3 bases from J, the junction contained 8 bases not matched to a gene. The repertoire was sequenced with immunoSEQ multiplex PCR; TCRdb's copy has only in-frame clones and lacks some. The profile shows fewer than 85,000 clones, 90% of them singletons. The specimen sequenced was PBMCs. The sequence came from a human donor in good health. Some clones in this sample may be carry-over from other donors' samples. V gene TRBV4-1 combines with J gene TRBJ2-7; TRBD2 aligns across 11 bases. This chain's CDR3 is CASSPTTSGRDYEQYF. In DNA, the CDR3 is TGCGCCAGCAGCCCAACCACTAGCGGGAGAGACTACGAGCAGTACTTC.